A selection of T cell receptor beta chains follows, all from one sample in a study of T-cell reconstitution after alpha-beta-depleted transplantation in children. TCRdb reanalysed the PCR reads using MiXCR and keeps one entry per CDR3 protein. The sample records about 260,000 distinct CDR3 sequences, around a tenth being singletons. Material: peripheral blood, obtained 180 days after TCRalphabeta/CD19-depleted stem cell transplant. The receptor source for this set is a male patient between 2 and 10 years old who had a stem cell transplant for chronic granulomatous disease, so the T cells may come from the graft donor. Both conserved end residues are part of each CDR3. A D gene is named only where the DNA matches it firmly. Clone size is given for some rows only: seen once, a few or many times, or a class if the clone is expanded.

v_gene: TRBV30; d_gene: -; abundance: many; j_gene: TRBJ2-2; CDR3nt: TGTGCCTGGAGAGCAGGGGTGACCGGGGAGCTGTTTTTT; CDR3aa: CAWRAGVTGELFF
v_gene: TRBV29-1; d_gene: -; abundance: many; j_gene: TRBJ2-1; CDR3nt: TGCAGCGTTGTTCGTCGGGGGCAGGGTGAGCAGTTCTTC; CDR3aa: CSVVRRGQGEQFF
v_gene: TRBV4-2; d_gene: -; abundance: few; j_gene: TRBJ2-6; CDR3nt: TGTGCCAGCAGCCAAGAGCCGACTGAAAGCTCTGGGGCCAACGTCCTGACTTTC; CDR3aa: CASSQEPTESSGANVLTF
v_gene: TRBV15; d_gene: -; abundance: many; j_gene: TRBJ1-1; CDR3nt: TGTGCCACCAGCAGAGCCAGGGACCCCCCTGAAGCTTTCTTT; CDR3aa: CATSRARDPPEAFF
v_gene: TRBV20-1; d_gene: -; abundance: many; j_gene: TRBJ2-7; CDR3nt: TGCAGTGCTAGGCCCCTCGGCGGGACAGCTTACGAGCAGTACTTC; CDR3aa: CSARPLGGTAYEQYF
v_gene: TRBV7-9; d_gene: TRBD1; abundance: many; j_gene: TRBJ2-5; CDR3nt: TGTGCCAGCAGTCCCGGGACAGGGGGCGTTTTTTGGACCCAGTACTTC; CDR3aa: CASSPGTGGVFWTQYF
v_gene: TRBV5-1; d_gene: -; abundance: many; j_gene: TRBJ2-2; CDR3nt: TGCGCCAGCAGCATTGGGGGGCATACCGGGGAGCTGTTTTTT; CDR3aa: CASSIGGHTGELFF
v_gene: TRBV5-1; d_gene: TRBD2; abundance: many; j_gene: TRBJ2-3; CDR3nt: TGCGCCAGCAGGCTCGTTTCGGGGGGTACGCAGTATTTT; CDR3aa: CASRLVSGGTQYF
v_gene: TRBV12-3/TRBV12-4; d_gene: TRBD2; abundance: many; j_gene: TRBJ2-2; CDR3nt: TGTGCCAGCAGCCTAGAAATGCGGGGGGGGGAGCTGTTTTTT; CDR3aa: CASSLEMRGGELFF
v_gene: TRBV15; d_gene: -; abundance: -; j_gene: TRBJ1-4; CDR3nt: TGTGCCACCAGCAGAGAGGACAGCGGAGGAGAAAAACTGTTTTTT; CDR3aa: CATSREDSGGEKLFF
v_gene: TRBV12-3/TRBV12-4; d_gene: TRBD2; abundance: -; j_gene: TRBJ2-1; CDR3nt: TGTGCCTGCAGCCGCGGACTAGCGGGTCGACAAATCTACAATGAGCAGTTCTTC; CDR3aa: CACSRGLAGRQIYNEQFF
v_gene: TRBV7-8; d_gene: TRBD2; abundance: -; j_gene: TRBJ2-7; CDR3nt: TGTGCCAGCAGCTTATGGAGCGGGAGCCCCCTCTCCTACGAGCAGTACTTC; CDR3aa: CASSLWSGSPLSYEQYF
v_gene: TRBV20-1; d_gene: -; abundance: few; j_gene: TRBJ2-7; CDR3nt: TGCAGTGCTAGAGATGACTCGCTCGAGCAGTACTTC; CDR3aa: CSARDDSLEQYF
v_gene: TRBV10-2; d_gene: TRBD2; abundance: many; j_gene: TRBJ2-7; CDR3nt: TGCGCCAGCAGTGAAATAGCGGGGACCTCCGGGAACGAGCAGTACTTC; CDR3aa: CASSEIAGTSGNEQYF
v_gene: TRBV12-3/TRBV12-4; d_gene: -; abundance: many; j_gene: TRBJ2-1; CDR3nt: TGTGCCAGCAGACCCGTTATCGGGCCGGGAAGTGAGCAGTTCTTC; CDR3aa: CASRPVIGPGSEQFF
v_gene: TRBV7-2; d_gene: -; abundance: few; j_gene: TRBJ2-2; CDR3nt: TGTGCCAGCAGCTTAGCTAGTTTAGGAGTTACCCCCGGGGAGCTGTTTTTT; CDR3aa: CASSLASLGVTPGELFF
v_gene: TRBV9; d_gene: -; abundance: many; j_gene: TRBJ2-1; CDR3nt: TGTGCCAGCAGCGTAGACACCCGGGACGCCGCCTACAATGAGCAGTTCTTC; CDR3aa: CASSVDTRDAAYNEQFF
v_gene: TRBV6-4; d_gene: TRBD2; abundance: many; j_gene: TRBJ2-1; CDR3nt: TGTGCCAGCAGTGGGACTAGCGGGAGCAATGAGCAGTTCTTC; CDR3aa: CASSGTSGSNEQFF
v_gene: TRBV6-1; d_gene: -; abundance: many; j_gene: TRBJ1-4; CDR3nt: TGTGCCAGCACCTTCCACGCAGGGGCTAATGAAAAACTGTTTTTT; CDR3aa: CASTFHAGANEKLFF
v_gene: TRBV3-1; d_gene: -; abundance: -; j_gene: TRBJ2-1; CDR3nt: TGTGCCAGCAGCCAGCGGGTCCCCGGAGGGCCAAAAGACGAGCAGTTCTTC; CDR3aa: CASSQRVPGGPKDEQFF
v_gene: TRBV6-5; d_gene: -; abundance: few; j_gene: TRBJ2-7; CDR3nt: TGTGCCAGCAGGGACCTGGGGGAGCAGTACTTC; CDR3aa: CASRDLGEQYF
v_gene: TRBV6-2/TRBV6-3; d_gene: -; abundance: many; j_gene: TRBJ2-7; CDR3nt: TGTGCCAGCAGTTACTCGGAGACCAGCTACGAGCAGTACTTC; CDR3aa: CASSYSETSYEQYF
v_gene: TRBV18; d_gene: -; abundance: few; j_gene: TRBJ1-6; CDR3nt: TGTGCCAGCTCACCCCTTGACCGGAGCTCCTATAATTCACCCCTCCACTTT; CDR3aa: CASSPLDRSSYNSPLHF
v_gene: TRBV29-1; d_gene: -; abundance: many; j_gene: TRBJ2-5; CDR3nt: TGCAGCGTTGAATTTCTGTACCAAGAGACCCAGTACTTC; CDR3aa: CSVEFLYQETQYF
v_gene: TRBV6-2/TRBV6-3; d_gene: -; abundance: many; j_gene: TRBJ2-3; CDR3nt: TGTGCCACGGGACCCTTAGGGGCGCAGTATTTT; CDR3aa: CATGPLGAQYF
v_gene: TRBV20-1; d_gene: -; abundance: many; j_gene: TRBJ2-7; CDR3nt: TGCAGTGCTAGTCCTTCGAAGGGGGGCCTAAGATACGAGCAGTACTTC; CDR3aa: CSASPSKGGLRYEQYF
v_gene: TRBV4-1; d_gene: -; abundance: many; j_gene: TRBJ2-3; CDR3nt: TGCGCCAGCAGCCAAGAAACTAGCACAGATACGCAGTATTTT; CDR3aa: CASSQETSTDTQYF
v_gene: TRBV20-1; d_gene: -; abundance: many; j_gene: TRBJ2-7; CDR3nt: TGCAGTGCTAGAGATTTACAGGGAAATTCCTACGAGCAGTACTTC; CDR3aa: CSARDLQGNSYEQYF
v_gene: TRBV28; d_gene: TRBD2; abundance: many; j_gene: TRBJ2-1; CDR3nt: TGTGCCAGCAGCCCCGGGACTAGCGGGAGGGCGCGGATCCATGAGCAGTTCTTC; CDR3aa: CASSPGTSGRARIHEQFF
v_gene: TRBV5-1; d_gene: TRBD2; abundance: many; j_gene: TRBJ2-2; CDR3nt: TGCGCCAGCAGAGCAGCGGGAGATATCACCGGGGAGCTGTTTTTT; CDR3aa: CASRAAGDITGELFF
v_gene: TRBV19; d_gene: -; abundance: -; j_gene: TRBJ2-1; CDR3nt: TGTGCCAGTACTAGTAAGAGCTCCTACAATGAGCAGTTCTTC; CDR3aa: CASTSKSSYNEQFF
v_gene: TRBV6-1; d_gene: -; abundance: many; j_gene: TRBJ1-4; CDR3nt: TGTGCCAGCAGCTCAACTTCAGGTCGGCGAAGGGAAAAACTGTTTTTT; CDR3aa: CASSSTSGRRREKLFF
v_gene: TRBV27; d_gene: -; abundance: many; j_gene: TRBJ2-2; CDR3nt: TGTGCCAGCAGTCCAGGCGCGAACACCGGGGAGCTGTTTTTT; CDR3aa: CASSPGANTGELFF
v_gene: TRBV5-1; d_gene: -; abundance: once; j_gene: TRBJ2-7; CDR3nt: TGCGCCAGCAGCTTGGGGGGTAACCTGGCCTACGAGCAGTACTTC; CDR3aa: CASSLGGNLAYEQYF
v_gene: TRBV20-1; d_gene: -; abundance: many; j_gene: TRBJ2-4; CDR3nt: TGCAGTGCGGGGACCAAAAACATTCAGTACTTC; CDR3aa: CSAGTKNIQYF